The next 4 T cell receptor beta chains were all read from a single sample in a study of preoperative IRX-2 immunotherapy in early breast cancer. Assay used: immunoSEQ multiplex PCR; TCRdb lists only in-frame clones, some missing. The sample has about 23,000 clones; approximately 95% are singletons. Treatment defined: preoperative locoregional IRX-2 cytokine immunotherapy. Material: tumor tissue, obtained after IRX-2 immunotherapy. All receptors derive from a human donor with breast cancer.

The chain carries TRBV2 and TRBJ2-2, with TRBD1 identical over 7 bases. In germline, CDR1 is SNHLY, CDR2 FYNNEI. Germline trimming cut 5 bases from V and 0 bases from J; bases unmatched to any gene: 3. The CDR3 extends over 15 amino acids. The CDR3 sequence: CASSWDSTNTGELFF. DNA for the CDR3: TGTGCCAGCAGTTGGGACAGCACGAACACCGGGGAGCTGTTTTTT.

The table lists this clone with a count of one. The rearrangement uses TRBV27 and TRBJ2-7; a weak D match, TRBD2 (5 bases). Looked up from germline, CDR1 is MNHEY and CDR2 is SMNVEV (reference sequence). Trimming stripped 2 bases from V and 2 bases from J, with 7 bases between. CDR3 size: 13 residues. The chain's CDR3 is CASSLEGAYEQYF. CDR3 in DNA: TGTGCCAGCAGTTTAGAGGGTGCCTACGAGCAGTACTTC.

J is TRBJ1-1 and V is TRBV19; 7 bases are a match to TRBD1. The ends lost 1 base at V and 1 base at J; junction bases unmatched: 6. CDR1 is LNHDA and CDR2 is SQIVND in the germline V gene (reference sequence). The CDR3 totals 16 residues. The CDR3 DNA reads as TGTGCCAGTAGTATAGCCAGGACAGGACCGAACACTGAAGCTTTCTTT. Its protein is CASSIARTGPNTEAFF.

As DNA, the CDR3 is TGCAGTGGATCGGGCCCAGATACGCAGTATTTT. The encoded protein is CSGSGPDTQYF. The genes are TRBV20-1 and TRBJ2-3; D is uncertain. CDR3 length: 11 amino acids. Per the germline V gene, CDR1 is DFQATT and CDR2 is SNEGSKA (reference sequence). Trimming removed 7 bases at V and 4 bases at J, with 9 bases between.